The rows below give T cell receptor beta chains drawn from one sample of a study of siplizumab effects on memory and regulatory T cells. Assay used: immunoSEQ multiplex PCR; TCRdb lists only in-frame clones, some missing. The data show roughly 60,000 clones, 85% to 95% seen once. The sample consisted of CD8+ T cells sorted from blood. Source of these receptors: a human donor in good health. CDR3s include the opening cysteine and the closing phenylalanine or tryptophan. Fields, in order: J gene, clone size, V gene, D gene, CDR3 DNA, CDR3 protein. The D gene is left open where the match is weak. Clone size is given for some rows only: seen once, a few or many times, or a class if the clone is expanded.

TRBJ2-2 - TRBV29-1 TRBD2 TGCAGCGTTTTCTCCGGGGACAGGGTGGGGACTAGCGGGATCCCCGGGGAGCTGTTTTTT CSVFSGDRVGTSGIPGELFF
TRBJ2-7 - TRBV7-6 TRBD2 TGTGCCAGCAGCCCGAGACTAGCGGGAAGCTACGAGCAGTACTTC CASSPRLAGSYEQYF
TRBJ1-1 - TRBV19 - TGTGCCAGTAGTGTGGGGCGATTGAACACTGAAGCTTTCTTT CASSVGRLNTEAFF
TRBJ2-1 - TRBV27 TRBD2 TGTGCCAGCAGTTTACCCTCTAGCGGGAGTTACAATGAGCAGTTCTTC CASSLPSSGSYNEQFF
TRBJ2-7 - TRBV9 TRBD1 TGTGCCAGCAGCGTAACCGGGACAGGCGACGAGCAGTACTTC CASSVTGTGDEQYF
TRBJ2-3 - TRBV7-6 - TGTGCCAGCAGCTTAGCGGGAGCCGGGGATACGCAGTATTTT CASSLAGAGDTQYF
TRBJ2-7 - TRBV28 TRBD1 TGTGCCAGCAGACCCCGACAGGGGTCGTACGAGCAGTACTTC CASRPRQGSYEQYF
TRBJ2-1 - TRBV7-6 TRBD1 TGTGCCAGCAGCTTAGTTCGGGACAGCAACAATGAGCAGTTCTTC CASSLVRDSNNEQFF
TRBJ2-3 medium-sized TRBV27 TRBD2 TGTGCCAGCAGTTCCCGCCTAGCGGGAGGGACAGATACGCAGTATTTT CASSSRLAGGTDTQYF
TRBJ1-1 - TRBV9 - TGTGCCAGCAGCGTAGGGGGAGTCATGAACACTGAAGCTTTCTTT CASSVGGVMNTEAFF
TRBJ2-7 - TRBV21-1 - TGTGCTACTAGTTCCAGGGGGCTAGACTACGAGCAGTACTTC CATSSRGLDYEQYF
TRBJ1-2 - TRBV5-4 TRBD1 TGTGCCAGCAGCTCGCCAACCTCGGGACAGAACTATGGCTACACCTTC CASSSPTSGQNYGYTF
TRBJ2-1 - TRBV6-6 - TGTGCCAGCAGGGACCCCGGGACAAACTTTGAGCAGTTCTTC CASRDPGTNFEQFF
TRBJ2-7 - TRBV19 TRBD2 TGTGCCAGTAGTATGGGGAGGGCCTCGGGGGGATACGAGCAGTACTTC CASSMGRASGGYEQYF
TRBJ2-3 - TRBV9 TRBD1 TGTGCCAGCAGCCCCGCCGGGACAGGGGCAGATACGCAGTATTTT CASSPAGTGADTQYF
TRBJ2-7 - TRBV19 TRBD1 TGTGCCAGTAGGCCGGGACAGGGTTATGGAGAGCAGTACTTC CASRPGQGYGEQYF
TRBJ2-5 - TRBV28 - TGTGCCAGCAGTTTAACCGGGCTAGCTGGGCAGTACTTC CASSLTGLAGQYF